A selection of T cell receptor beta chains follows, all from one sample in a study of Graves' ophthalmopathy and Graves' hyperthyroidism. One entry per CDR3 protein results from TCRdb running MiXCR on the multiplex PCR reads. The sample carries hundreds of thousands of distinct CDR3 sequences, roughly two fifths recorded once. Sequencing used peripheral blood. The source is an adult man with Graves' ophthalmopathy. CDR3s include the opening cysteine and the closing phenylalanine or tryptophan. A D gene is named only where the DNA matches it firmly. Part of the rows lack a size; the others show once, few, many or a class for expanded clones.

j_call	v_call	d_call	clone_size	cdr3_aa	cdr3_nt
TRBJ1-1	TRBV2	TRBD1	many	CASSPRTGMNTEAFF	TGTGCCAGCAGTCCTCGGACAGGGATGAACACTGAAGCTTTCTTT
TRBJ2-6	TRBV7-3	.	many	CASSPGTPSVLTF	TGTGCCAGCAGCCCTGGGACGCCTTCAGTCCTGACTTTC
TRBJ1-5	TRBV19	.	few	CASSRGSLYSNQPQHF	TGTGCCAGTAGTAGGGGGAGTCTCTATAGCAATCAGCCCCAGCATTTT
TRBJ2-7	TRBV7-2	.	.	CASSFPWAEQYF	TGTGCCAGCAGCTTTCCTTGGGCCGAGCAGTACTTC
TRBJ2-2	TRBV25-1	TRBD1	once	CASSRDRVLNTGELFF	TGTGCCAGCTCGAGGGACAGGGTCCTGAACACCGGGGAGCTGTTTTTT
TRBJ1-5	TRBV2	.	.	CASSDRDTQPQHF	TGTGCCAGCAGTGACAGGGATACCCAGCCCCAGCATTTT
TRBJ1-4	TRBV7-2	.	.	CASSLMGGALKNCFF	.
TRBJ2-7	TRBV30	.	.	CAWSVVGRLTYEQYF	TGTGCCTGGAGTGTGGTAGGGCGGTTGACCTACGAGCAGTACTTC
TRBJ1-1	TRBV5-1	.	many	CASSLDNLNTEAFF	TGCGCCAGCAGCTTGGACAATTTGAACACTGAAGCTTTCTTT
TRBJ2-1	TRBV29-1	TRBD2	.	CSAPEAGVVNEQFF	TGCAGCGCCCCGGAGGCGGGAGTAGTAAATGAGCAGTTCTTC
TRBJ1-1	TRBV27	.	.	CASSRGGSWVNTEAFF	TGTGCCAGCAGTCGTGGGGGGTCCTGGGTGAACACTGAAGCTTTCTTT
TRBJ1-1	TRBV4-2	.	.	CASSVTGRRVMNTEAFF	TGTGCCAGCAGCGTTACTGGTCGTAGGGTTATGAACACTGAAGCTTTCTTT
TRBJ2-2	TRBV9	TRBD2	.	CASSLTSREVGTGELFF	TGTGCCAGCAGCCTTACGTCGCGGGAGGTTGGAACCGGGGAGCTGTTTTTT
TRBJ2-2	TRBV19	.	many	CASSTTGELFF	TGTGCCAGTAGTACAACCGGGGAGCTGTTTTTT
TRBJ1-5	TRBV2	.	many	CASRSGGINQPQHF	TGTGCCAGCAGGTCGGGGGGAATCAATCAGCCCCAGCATTTT
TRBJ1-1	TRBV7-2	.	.	CASSFQIGGVSTEAFF	TGTGCCAGCAGCTTCCAGATTGGGGGGGTCAGCACTGAAGCTTTCTTT
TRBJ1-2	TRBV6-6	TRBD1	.	CASGTLDRANYGYTF	TGTGCCAGCGGAACTCTGGACAGGGCTAACTATGGCTACACCTTC
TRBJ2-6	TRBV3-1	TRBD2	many	CASSYNVGGGNVLTF	TGTGCCAGCAGCTACAATGTCGGCGGGGGCAACGTCCTGACTTTC
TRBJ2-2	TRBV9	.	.	CASTDGTTNTGELFF	TGTGCCAGCACCGACGGGACAACGAACACCGGGGAGCTGTTTTTT
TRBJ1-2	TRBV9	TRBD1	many	CASSAYRGHGYTF	TGTGCCAGCAGCGCTTACAGGGGTCATGGCTACACCTTC
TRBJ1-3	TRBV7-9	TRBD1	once	CASSSQGAQFPAIYF	TGTGCCAGCAGCTCTCAGGGGGCCCAGTTCCCTGCCATATATTTT
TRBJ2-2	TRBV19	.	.	CASSKNTLNTGELFF	TGTGCCAGTAGTAAGAATACTCTAAACACCGGGGAGCTGTTTTTT
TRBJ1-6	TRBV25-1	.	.	CASTPGRNSPLHF	TGTGCCAGCACCCCAGGGCGAAACTCACCCCTCCACTTT
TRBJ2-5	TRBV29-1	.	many	CSVEEVVRKAAPKETQYF	TGCAGCGTTGAAGAAGTGGTGAGGAAGGCAGCCCCTAAAGAGACCCAGTACTTC
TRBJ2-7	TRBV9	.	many	CASSTREGAASHEQYF	TGTGCCAGCAGCACCAGGGAGGGGGCGGCCTCGCACGAGCAGTACTTC
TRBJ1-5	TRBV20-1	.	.	CSARGLSIGGLQPQHF	TGCAGTGCTAGGGGATTAAGCATAGGGGGTCTTCAGCCCCAGCATTTT
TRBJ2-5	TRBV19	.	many	CASSYLGGETQYF	TGTGCCAGTAGTTACCTGGGAGGAGAGACCCAGTACTTC
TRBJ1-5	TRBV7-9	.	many	CASSLDEQPQHF	TGTGCCAGCAGCTTAGATGAACAGCCCCAGCATTTT
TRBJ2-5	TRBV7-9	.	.	CASNLGNQETQYF	TGTGCCAGCAACCTGGGGAACCAAGAGACCCAGTACTTC
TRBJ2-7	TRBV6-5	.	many	CASSYPPGRNEQYF	TGTGCCAGCAGTTACCCCCCGGGGAGGAACGAGCAGTACTTC
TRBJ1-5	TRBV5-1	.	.	CASSRDGHNQPQHF	TGCGCCAGCAGCAGGGACGGCCACAATCAGCCCCAGCATTTT
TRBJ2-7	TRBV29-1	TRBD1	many	CSAHPRDRAYEQYF	TGCAGCGCACATCCTAGAGACAGGGCCTACGAGCAGTACTTC
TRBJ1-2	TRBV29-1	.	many	CSVEVQAGSSGYTF	TGCAGCGTTGAAGTCCAGGCAGGGAGCAGCGGCTACACCTTC
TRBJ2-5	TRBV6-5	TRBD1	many	CASRTHRGETQYF	TGTGCCAGCAGAACCCACAGGGGCGAGACCCAGTACTTC
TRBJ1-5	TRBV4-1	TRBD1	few	CASSPPDRENQPQHF	TGCGCCAGCAGCCCCCCGGACAGGGAAAATCAGCCCCAGCATTTT
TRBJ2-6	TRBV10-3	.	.	CAISEPDPDHFNVLTF	TGTGCCATCAGTGAACCCGACCCAGACCACTTCAACGTCCTGACTTTC
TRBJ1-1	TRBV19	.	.	CASSMGGHTEAFF	TGTGCCAGTAGTATGGGCGGACACACTGAAGCTTTCTTT
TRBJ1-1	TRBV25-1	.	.	CASSQDPPEMNTEAFF	TGTGCCAGCAGCCAAGATCCCCCAGAGATGAACACTGAAGCTTTCTTT
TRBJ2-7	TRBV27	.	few	CASSLSQGGNEQYF	TGTGCCAGCAGTTTATCGCAGGGGGGGAACGAGCAGTACTTC
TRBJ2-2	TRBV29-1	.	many	CSVELVRDTGELFF	TGCAGCGTTGAACTCGTCAGGGACACCGGGGAGCTGTTTTTT
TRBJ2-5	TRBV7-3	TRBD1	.	CASSPAGLGQGETQYF	TGTGCCAGCAGCCCCGCCGGTTTAGGACAGGGGGAGACCCAGTACTTC
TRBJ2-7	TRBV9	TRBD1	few	CASSGGDRSSYEQYF	TGTGCCAGCAGCGGGGGGGACAGGAGCTCCTACGAGCAGTACTTC
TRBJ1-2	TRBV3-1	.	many	CASSQEKWGGHYGYTF	TGTGCCAGCAGCCAAGAGAAGTGGGGAGGCCACTATGGCTACACCTTC
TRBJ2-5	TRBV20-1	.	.	CSARDQGKESQYF	TGCAGTGCTAGAGATCAGGGGAAAGAGAGCCAGTACTTC
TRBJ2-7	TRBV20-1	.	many	CSASRGSYEQYF	TGCAGTGCTAGCAGGGGATCCTACGAGCAGTACTTC
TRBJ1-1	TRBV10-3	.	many	CAISERSEAFF	TGTGCCATCAGTGAAAGGTCTGAAGCTTTCTTT
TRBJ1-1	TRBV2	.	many	CASSDGPMQIMNTEAFF	TGTGCCAGCAGTGACGGACCAATGCAAATTATGAACACTGAAGCTTTCTTT
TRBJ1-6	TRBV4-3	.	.	CASSQVSTGTVPLHF	TGCGCCAGCAGCCAAGTGTCGACAGGTACGGTCCCCCTCCACTTT
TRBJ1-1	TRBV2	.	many	CASRQFMNTEAFF	TGTGCCAGCAGACAGTTCATGAACACTGAAGCTTTCTTT
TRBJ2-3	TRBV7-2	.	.	CASSSYTDTQYF	TGTGCCAGCAGCTCCTACACAGATACGCAGTATTTT